This TCR beta chain was captured by sequencing in a study of shared clonotypes between healthy human individuals. The CDR3 has 17 residues. Germline V lookup: CDR1 ENHRY, CDR2 SYGVKD. V was trimmed by 2 bases and J by 2 bases, leaving 16 bases between them. CD8 cells classed as naive were CD45RO-negative and positively selected for CCR7, excluding terminally differentiated effector memory CD45RA+ cells. Donors, healthy HIV-negative adults, lacked recent acute infections or vaccinations. TCRdb's copy holds only in-frame clones and misses some; the assay was immunoSEQ multiplex PCR. In the table there are about 550,000 clones, nearly 97% of which are singletons.

Sequenced input: naive CD8+ T cells sorted from blood. This rearrangement joins TRBV10-3 to TRBJ1-3; D is possibly TRBD1 (6 bases). The sequence was obtained from a woman aged 25-40 years in good health. The CDR3: CAISEDGEGVPGNTIYF. The CDR3 nucleotides read TGTGCCATCAGTGAGGATGGGGAGGGGGTCCCTGGAAACACCATATATTTT.